One sample yielded the 8 T cell receptor beta chains listed below, sequenced in a study of T cell changes during pregnancy in multiple sclerosis (dated by TCRdb to the late 2010s). The library came from the immunoSEQ multiplex PCR assay. The table was pulled from immuneACCESS by TCRdb, which kept in-frame rearrangements only. Such tables lose some clones; where checked, under half of the loss comes from unresolved V genes, and the rest has no known cause. Here the sample has about 20,000 clones; 80% to 95% occur a single time. The ten largest make up around 0.63% of the sample. Specimen: CD4+ T cells from peripheral blood mononuclear cells, collected after pregnancy. The source of these receptors is a female donor in good health, enrolled as a control in a pregnancy study.

This clone was observed once. The chain couples TRBV9 to TRBJ2-1; TRBD2 is a possible D gene (6 bases). CDR3 length equals 15 residues. Germline assignment: CDR1 SGDLS and CDR2 YYNGEE. V shed 4 bases and J shed 7 bases, with 18 bases lying between them. DNA for the CDR3: TGTGCCAGCAGCCGGTCGGGGAGGATCTATAATGAGCAGTTCTTC. It specifies CASSRSGRIYNEQFF. Full variable domain (outside the CDR3, taken from reference TRBV9 and TRBJ2-1): DSGVTQTPKHLITATGQRVTLRCSPRSGDLSVYWYQQSLDQGLQFLIQYYNGEERAKGNILERFSAQQFPDLHSELNLSSLELGDSALYFCASSRSGRIYNEQFFGPGTRLTVL.

V usage is TRBV5-1 and J usage is TRBJ2-1; 13 positions agree with TRBD2. V trimming: 2 bases; J trimming: 10 bases; junction bases outside the gene matches: 9. CDR3 size: 16 residues. The germline V gene encodes CDR1 SGHRS and CDR2 YFSETQ. The CDR3 spells CASSLFQLAGGREQFF. For the CDR3, the DNA is TGCGCCAGCAGCTTATTTCAACTAGCGGGGGGGCGGGAGCAGTTCTTC.

V and J are TRBV6-1 and TRBJ1-2, with D possibly TRBD1 on 6 matching bases. V was cut by 6 bases and J by 7 bases, with 15 bases left in between. The CDR3 is 13 residues long. Germline V CDR1 and CDR2: MNHNS, SASEGT. The CDR3 here is CASREGGGGGYTF. CDR3 DNA sequence: TGTGCCAGCAGGGAGGGGGGGGGTGGTGGCTACACCTTC.

The gene calls are TRBV12-5 and TRBJ2-2; D perhaps matches TRBD2 (5 bases). The CDR3 contains 14 residues. The V end was cut by 1 base, the J end by 2 bases, with 5 bases between. Germline V lookup: CDR1 LGHNT, CDR2 FRNRAP. CDR3 sequence (DNA): TGTGCTAGTGGTTTGGGGACTAACACCGGGGAGCTGTTTTTT. As protein: CASGLGTNTGELFF.

This clone appeared a few times. The chain combines TRBV28 with TRBJ1-5, with D unclear. Germline CDR1 MDHEN, CDR2 SYDVKM. The CDR3 covers 12 residues. The V gene lost 2 bases and the J gene lost 5 bases, with 4 bases spanning the gap. CDR3 in DNA: TGTGCCAGCAGTTTAGTCTATCAGCCCCAGCATTTT. The encoded protein is CASSLVYQPQHF.

The rearrangement links TRBV4-1 to TRBJ2-5, with unresolved D. Judging by the DNA end, TRBJ2-7 fits better; the J call may be wrong. Germline V gene lookup returns CDR1 MGHRA and CDR2 YSYEKL. The CDR3 is made up of 15 amino acids. In DNA, the CDR3 is TGCGCCAGCAGCCAAGGGGTCGGCGGTATTTACGAGCAGTACTTC. It encodes CASSQGVGGIYEQYF.

This clone has only one observation. This chain links TRBV4-3 with TRBJ2-3; 7 positions match TRBD2. CDR1 and CDR2 from the germline V gene are LGHNA and YSLEER. The CDR3 covers 16 residues. V gave up 2 bases and J gave up 2 bases; unmatched junction bases: 7. The CDR3 region has the DNA TGCGCCAGCAGCCAAAACCCTAGCGGCGACACAGATACGCAGTATTTT. Protein sequence: CASSQNPSGDTDTQYF.

This chain connects TRBV7-8 to TRBJ1-2; a weak D match, TRBD1 (6 bases). V was shortened by 5 bases and J by 0 bases, with 10 bases between the two germline ends. This CDR3 is 14 amino acids long. Germline V CDR1 and CDR2: SGHVS, FQNEAQ. CDR3 DNA sequence: TGTGCCAGCAGCCTTGGGACACCTAACTATGGCTACACCTTC. Amino acid sequence: CASSLGTPNYGYTF.